This T cell receptor beta chain was recorded in a study of blood T cell repertoires in COVID-19 (TCRdb year 2020). About the full investigation: Samples from collaborators originated in the United States, Italy and Spain and spanned both the acute and convalescent phases of COVID-19. The prospective study material was composed of cDNA or gDNA derived from T cells, B-cell-depleted T cells, or PBMCs. Deeply sampled blood TCRbeta repertoires from subjects exposed to, actively infected with, or recovered from COVID-19 were included in the dataset. The repertoires were released in a freely available public database meant as a resource for research on the immune response to SARS-CoV-2. The samples were drawn from the first 160 participants of the ongoing ImmuneRACE study and from 950 to 1,500 subjects provided by 6 global collaborators. Nearly every sample came with metadata listing a de-identified subject ID, COVID-19 status, age in years and sex. Where available, HLA class I and class II types were obtained from metadata supplied by the sample provider rather than from assay-based typing. Points the paper makes about the study in general: The quantity of clinical and demographic metadata differed by source and by participant and was supplied without curation.

The immunoSEQ Assay, a bias-controlled multiplex PCR, was used to amplify TCRbeta CDR3 regions from genomic DNA. Concerning the study's data processing: Nucleated cell counts per sample were estimated from amplification of reference gene primers within the assay. Sequence reads were collapsed and filtered to measure the absolute abundance of every unique TCRbeta CDR3 rearrangement. Productive Simpson clonality was computed per sample as the square root of Simpson's diversity index over productive rearrangements. Entries here come from immuneACCESS through TCRdb and include only in-frame sequences with V and J called. Some clones fail to appear in such tables; in the studies checked, an unresolved V gene covers under half of the shortfall, and the cause of the remainder is unknown. V, J and clone size are those of that table, while D and trimming were read from the DNA. This sample has roughly 120,000 clones in its table, and 87% of those were observed once. The biggest ten clones account for just under 30% of the sample.

Each collaborating institution followed its own protocols to collect whole blood in K2EDTA tubes. For TCRbeta analysis, collaborators shipped samples in one of three forms: frozen whole blood, isolated PBMCs, or DNA extracted from either of those sample types. The cysteine opens and the phenylalanine closes a CDR3 of 16 amino acids. The only DNA kept is the CDR3, 48 bases in frame from the first base. For this chain, trimming is 1 base at the V end and 5 bases at the J end, and the number of junction bases without a gene match is 9. CDR1 SGHTA and CDR2 FQGNSA were looked up in the germline V gene. Note on this clone: Its antigen is not yet known. Base-call qualities are not available, and no considerably larger clone is one nucleotide away.

The sample was peripheral blood. This TCR was recovered from a woman in her seventies with acute or convalescent COVID-19. This sequence uses TRBV7-2 and TRBJ2-5; 8 bases in between match TRBD2. The CDR3 corresponds to CASSLGAGGARETQYF. The DNA is as follows: TGTGCCAGCAGCTTAGGGGCGGGGGGTGCGAGGGAGACCCAGTACTTC.